One sample yielded the 19 T cell receptor beta chains listed below, sequenced in a study of a mutant IDH1 vaccine in newly diagnosed glioma. Antigens for these TCRs are unknown. Sample time point: week 23, last vaccination. The content of each vaccine dose was 300 ug of mutant IDH1 20-mer peptide, and topical imiquimod accompanied it. The method was immunoSEQ multiplex PCR; TCRdb's version includes in-frame clones alone and lacks a portion of them. The data hold under 45,000 clones, with roughly 80% observed a single time. Sequences were derived from PBMCs, sampled from a glioma patient whose treatment included an IDH1 peptide vaccine. The receptors come from a young woman with glioma. Some clones in this sample may be carry-over from other donors' samples.

This chain uses TRBV6-1 with TRBJ1-2, with a weak D call TRBD1 (5 bases). The CDR3 totals 14 residues. Germline CDR1 is MNHNS and CDR2 is SASEGT. V was shortened by 6 bases and J by 1 base, with 12 bases between the two germline ends. CDR3 in amino acids: CASRVRGGNYGYTF. For the CDR3, the DNA is TGTGCCAGCAGAGTGCGGGGGGGTAACTATGGCTACACCTTC.

This chain joins TRBV7-4 and TRBJ1-4; the D is unclear. Germline V CDR1 and CDR2: SGHVT, SQSDAQ. The CDR3 has 16 amino acids. V dropped 5 bases and J dropped 0 bases, with 13 bases sitting between them. The CDR3 DNA is TGTGCCAGCAGCAGCCGCAGGAGGGCAACTAATGAAAAACTGTTTTTT. It is translated as CASSSRRRATNEKLFF.

This chain joins TRBV7-8 and TRBJ1-3, with no clear D. Germline loops: CDR1 SGHVS, CDR2 FQNEAQ. The CDR3 length is 14 residues. V lost 6 bases to trimming and J lost 0 bases, with 9 bases between them. The DNA of the CDR3 is TGTGCCAGCAGAATGGCAGGCTCTGGAAACACCATATATTTT. Amino acid sequence: CASRMAGSGNTIYF.

This chain uses TRBV6-1 with TRBJ2-2, with 11 bases aligning to TRBD1. This CDR3 is 16 amino acids long. CDR1 is MNHNS, CDR2 SASEGT, per germline. Germline trimming cut 2 bases from V and 7 bases from J; bases unmatched to any gene: 6. The CDR3 reads CASSEIRTGGLGELFF. The DNA for the CDR3 is TGTGCCAGCAGTGAAATAAGGACAGGGGGCCTCGGGGAGCTGTTTTTT.

V gene TRBV5-4 combines with J gene TRBJ2-7; TRBD2 matches 7 bases. The CDR3 contains 15 residues. CDR1 is SGHNT, CDR2 YYREEE, per germline (reference sequence). With 4 bases clipped from V and 1 base from J, the junction kept 8 bases outside the gene matches. The CDR3 bases are TGTGCCAGCAGCCCTCCCGGGGGAGGGTCCTACGAGCAGTACTTC. It specifies CASSPPGGGSYEQYF.

This rearrangement joins TRBV4-1 to TRBJ1-2; maybe TRBD1 (5 bases). Per the germline V gene, CDR1 is MGHRA and CDR2 is YSYEKL. The V end lost 4 bases, the J end lost 8 bases, and 17 bases lay between the germline ends. The length of the CDR3 is 14 residues. The CDR3, as DNA: TGCGCCAGCAGCCCGGCAGGAGGGGTTGAAGGCTACACCTTC. It is translated as CASSPAGGVEGYTF.

This clone was observed once. The V call is TRBV25-1, the J call TRBJ2-3; D might be TRBD2 (6 bases). The germline V gene encodes CDR1 MGHDK and CDR2 SYGVNS. Trimming left V 2 bases short and J 0 bases short, with 12 bases between. The CDR3 extends over 16 amino acids. The DNA for the CDR3 is TGTGCCAGCAGTGAACATAGCGGCCCTAGCACAGATACGCAGTATTTT. Protein: CASSEHSGPSTDTQYF.

The genes are TRBV11-2 and TRBJ2-3; unclear D gene. This CDR3 is 13 amino acids long. Germline CDR1 SGHAT, CDR2 FQNNGV. V lost 5 bases and J 4 bases, leaving 10 bases between the germline ends. CDR3 protein: CASSTTLADTQYF. CDR3 DNA: TGTGCCAGCAGCACGACTCTCGCAGATACGCAGTATTTT.

The chain couples TRBV9 to TRBJ1-1; a weak D match, TRBD1 (5 bases). The V and J ends lost 3 bases and 10 bases respectively, with 19 bases between them. Germline CDR1 SGDLS, CDR2 YYNGEE. CDR3 length: 14 residues. The CDR3 is CASSGGEGRFGAFF. The CDR3 bases are TGTGCCAGCAGCGGAGGGGAGGGGAGGTTTGGAGCTTTCTTT.

Only a few counts were recorded for this clone. The rearrangement joins TRBV7-4 to TRBJ2-6; D is unclear. The V gene lost 4 bases and the J gene lost 5 bases, with 9 bases spanning the gap. This CDR3 has 14 residues. Germline CDR1 SGHVT, CDR2 SQSDAQ. The CDR3 is CASSSQSRANVLTF. The CDR3 DNA follows: TGTGCCAGCAGCTCACAAAGTCGGGCCAACGTCCTGACTTTC.

There are a few counts of this clone. This rearrangement joins TRBV5-6 to TRBJ1-1; D not certain. Germline loops: CDR1 SGHDT, CDR2 YYEEEE. This CDR3 is 13 amino acids long. Between the trimmed V and J ends, which lost 0 bases and 5 bases, there was a span of 8 bases. CDR3 nucleotide sequence: TGTGCCAGCAGCTTGGGGTCGGGAACTGAAGCTTTCTTT. Translated, it gives CASSLGSGTEAFF.

The genes are TRBV7-7 and TRBJ2-3; no definite D call. Germline V lookup: CDR1 SSHAT, CDR2 FNYEAQ (reference sequence). The CDR3 extends over 14 amino acids. Trimming removed 1 base at V and 4 bases at J, with 9 bases between. Written as DNA, the CDR3 is TGTGCCAGCAGCTTAGGGCTGGCCCCAGATACGCAGTATTTT. This sequence encodes CASSLGLAPDTQYF.

This clone was seen a handful of times. This sequence joins TRBV7-9 and TRBJ1-5; D gene unclear. The CDR3 contains 12 residues. V was shortened by 5 bases and J by 7 bases, with 9 bases between the two germline ends. Germline CDR1 and CDR2: SEHNR and FQNEAQ (reference sequence). CDR3 loop: CASSGSMQPQHF. The CDR3 DNA is TGTGCCAGCAGCGGAAGTATGCAGCCCCAGCATTTT. The full variable domain, in which reference TRBV7-9 and TRBJ1-5 provide the parts outside the CDR3, is DTGVSQNPRHKITKRGQNVTFRCDPISEHNRLYWYRQTLGQGPEFLTYFQNEAQLEKSRLLSDRFSAERPKGSFSTLEIQRTEQGDSAMYLCASSGSMQPQHFGDGTRLSIL.

The chain links TRBV18 to TRBJ2-5; 12 bases are shared with TRBD2. Trimming took 3 bases from V and 0 from J; bases not matched to a gene: 5. From germline, CDR1 is KGHSH and CDR2 LQKENI. This CDR3 has 17 residues. The CDR3 region is CASSPPRLAGDQETQYF. In DNA, the CDR3 is TGTGCCAGCTCACCGCCTCGACTAGCGGGGGACCAAGAGACCCAGTACTTC.

The rearrangement links TRBV6-4 to TRBJ1-1; 10 positions match TRBD1. There are 15 residues in the CDR3. Germline V gene sequence: CDR1 MRHNA, CDR2 SNTAGT. With V trimmed by 0 bases and J by 7 bases, 5 bases remained unmatched. For the CDR3, the DNA is TGTGCCAGCAGTGACTCCTCCGGGACAGGGGTTGAAGCTTTCTTT. Amino acids: CASSDSSGTGVEAFF.

This sequence joins TRBV5-6 and TRBJ2-7; the D is unclear. The V gene lost 2 bases and the J gene lost 1 base, with 13 bases spanning the gap. This CDR3 region has 15 residues. Germline CDR1 and CDR2: SGHDT and YYEEEE. The chain's CDR3 is CASSFRPRISYEQYF. CDR3 nucleotide sequence: TGTGCCAGCAGCTTTCGACCGCGGATTTCCTACGAGCAGTACTTC.

This clone was observed a few times. This chain joins TRBV30 and TRBJ1-1; D unresolved. CDR3 length equals 11 residues. V gave up 1 base and J gave up 11 bases, with 11 bases separating them. The germline V gene encodes CDR1 GTSNPN and CDR2 SVGIG (reference sequence). CDR3 in amino acids: CAWSGELEAFF. The CDR3 coding sequence is TGTGCCTGGAGTGGGGAACTAGAGGCTTTCTTT.

This chain connects TRBV4-2 to TRBJ1-5; 8 bases agree with TRBD1. Germline CDR1 reads LGHNA; CDR2 reads YNFKEQ. The CDR3 is 17 amino acids. Germline trimming cut 5 bases from V and 6 bases from J; bases unmatched to any gene: 15. The CDR3 protein is CASSKGPTGAIGQPQHF. CDR3 sequence (DNA): TGTGCCAGCAGCAAAGGTCCGACAGGGGCCATCGGTCAGCCCCAGCATTTT.

V is TRBV9 and J is TRBJ1-5, with TRBD1 matching over 7 bases. This CDR3 has 14 amino acids. V shed 5 bases, J shed 5 bases, and the junction held 7 bases outside the gene matches. The germline gives CDR1 SGDLS, CDR2 YYNGEE. The CDR3 sequence: CASSSTGSYQPQHF. The CDR3 coding sequence is TGTGCCAGCAGTTCGACAGGGAGCTATCAGCCCCAGCATTTT.